The 31 T cell receptor beta chains reported below all come from one sample, sequenced in a study of blood T cell repertoires in COVID-19. Sequencing was performed with immunoSEQ multiplex PCR; in TCRdb, only in-frame clones are kept and a portion is missing. Of around 340,000 clones in the sample, just over 85% were seen once. Sample: PBMCs or T cells enriched from blood (not recorded which). These receptors all stem from a woman aged 40-49 years with acute COVID-19.

V is TRBV25-1 and J is TRBJ2-1; D remains ambiguous. The CDR3 has 9 amino acids. Looked up from germline, CDR1 is MGHDK and CDR2 is SYGVNS. The V gene lost 8 bases and the J gene lost 10 bases, with 6 bases spanning the gap. In nucleotides, the CDR3 is TGTGCCAGCCTCGGGGAGCAGTTCTTC. Residues: CASLGEQFF.

J is TRBJ2-5 and V is TRBV28, with 9 bases fitting TRBD1. The CDR3 is 17 amino acids. The V segment lost 4 bases and the J segment 5 bases; nucleotides outside the gene matches: 14. Germline V gene data show CDR1 as MDHEN and CDR2 as SYDVKM. DNA for the CDR3: TGTGCCAGCAGTTCCTGGACAGGGGATGGGGTATACGAGACCCAGTACTTC. Protein sequence: CASSSWTGDGVYETQYF.

J is TRBJ1-2 and V is TRBV7-2; D is undetermined. The V end lost 1 base, the J end lost 4 bases, and 13 bases lay between the germline ends. Germline CDR1 is SGHTA and CDR2 is FQGNSA. There are 15 residues in the CDR3. For the CDR3, the DNA is TGTGCCAGCAGCTTAGGGGCGAGTTCTGGCTATGGCTACACCTTC. It is translated as CASSLGASSGYGYTF.

The table lists this clone with a count of one. The V gene is TRBV6-5, the J gene TRBJ2-3; perhaps TRBD2 as D (5 bases). The CDR3 is made up of 15 amino acids. V gave up 6 bases and J gave up 2 bases, with 15 bases separating them. Germline CDR1 is MNHEY and CDR2 is SVGAGI. The CDR3 DNA sequence: TGTGCCAGCAGCATCATCGGACTGATCACAGATACGCAGTATTTT. Translated, it gives CASSIIGLITDTQYF.

The V gene is TRBV7-2, the J gene TRBJ2-7, with D possibly matching TRBD1 (6 bases). This CDR3 has 15 residues. In germline, CDR1 is SGHTA, CDR2 FQGNSA. V was clipped by 0 bases and J by 2 bases, with 11 bases between them. This chain's CDR3 is CASSLAGSGAYEQYF. The CDR3 DNA reads TGTGCCAGCAGCTTAGCGGGGTCAGGGGCCTACGAGCAGTACTTC.

The chain links TRBV28 to TRBJ1-5; no clear D gene. The CDR3 has 16 amino acids. V dropped 5 bases and J dropped 0 bases, with 14 bases sitting between them. Germline CDR1 and CDR2: MDHEN and SYDVKM. CDR3 nucleotide sequence: TGTGCCAGCAGTCTACGAACAGTGGATAGCAATCAGCCCCAGCATTTT. It codes for CASSLRTVDSNQPQHF.

The chain uses TRBV5-6 and TRBJ1-4, with TRBD1 as a possible D gene (6 bases). V was shortened by 4 bases and J by 8 bases, with 15 bases between the two germline ends. The CDR3 sequence is 14 residues long. The germline CDR1 and CDR2 sequences are SGHDT and YYEEEE. CDR3 in amino acids: CASSPDRSWEKLFF. The CDR3 DNA reads as TGTGCCAGCAGCCCCGACAGGTCGTGGGAAAAACTGTTTTTT.

The rearrangement links TRBV7-2 to TRBJ2-5, with 14 bases that match TRBD2. Germline V gives CDR1 SGHTA, CDR2 FQGNSA. The ends lost 5 bases at V and 2 bases at J; junction bases unmatched: 4. The CDR3 contains 16 residues. In DNA form, the CDR3 reads TGTGCCAGCAGCAACAGACTAGCGGGAGGGCAAGAGACCCAGTACTTC. Translation gives CASSNRLAGGQETQYF. The whole variable domain, remainder taken from reference TRBV7-2 and TRBJ2-5, is GAGVSQSPSNKVTEKGKDVELRCDPISGHTALYWYRQSLGQGLEFLIYFQGNSAPDKSGLPSDRFSAERTGGSVSTLTIQRTQQEDSAVYLCASSNRLAGGQETQYFGPGTRLLVL.

In this sample, this clone turned up a few times. The gene calls are TRBV5-4 and TRBJ1-6; D gene uncertain. The length of the CDR3 is 12 residues. V was shortened by 3 bases and J by 7 bases, with 5 bases between the two germline ends. Germline V gene data show CDR1 as SGHNT and CDR2 as YYREEE (reference sequence). CDR3 nucleotides: TGTGCCAGCAGCTCCCTCAATTCACCCCTCCACTTT. Amino acid sequence: CASSSLNSPLHF.

This chain uses TRBV5-1 with TRBJ1-4; 7 bases agree with TRBD1. Germline V gene sequence: CDR1 SGHRS, CDR2 YFSETQ. CDR3 size: 15 residues. V lost 4 bases to trimming and J lost 0 bases; unmatched junction nucleotides: 3. The CDR3 DNA reads as TGCGCCAGCAGCATACAGGGGTCAACTAATGAAAAACTGTTTTTT. Translated, it gives CASSIQGSTNEKLFF. Based on the CDR3 plus reference TRBV5-1 and TRBJ1-4, the full variable domain is KAGVTQTPRYLIKTRGQQVTLSCSPISGHRSVSWYQQTPGQGLQFLFEYFSETQRNKGNFPGRFSGRQFSNSRSEMNVSTLELGDSALYLCASSIQGSTNEKLFFGSGTQLSVL.

In DNA, the CDR3 is TGTGCCAGCAGTTTTACCAGAAATAGCAATCAGCCCCAGCATTTT. Protein product: CASSFTRNSNQPQHF. The J gene is TRBJ1-5, the V gene TRBV6-5; no definite D call. Germline CDR1 reads MNHEY; CDR2 reads SVGAGI. This CDR3 is 15 amino acids long. Between the trimmed V and J ends, which lost 4 bases and 0 bases, there was a span of 10 bases.

The genes are TRBV7-9 and TRBJ2-7, with 12 positions matching TRBD1. The germline V gene encodes CDR1 SEHNR and CDR2 FQNEAQ (reference sequence). Trimming at V came to 0 bases and at J to 6 bases, leaving 6 bases not matched to a gene. This CDR3 region has 16 residues. The CDR3 region is CASSLAPGQGAIEQYF. DNA for the CDR3: TGTGCCAGCAGCTTAGCTCCGGGACAGGGGGCAATCGAGCAGTACTTC.

This sequence joins TRBV7-2 and TRBJ2-2, with a tentative D call TRBD1 (6 bases). Germline V lookup: CDR1 SGHTA, CDR2 FQGNSA. The CDR3 sequence is 19 residues long. Between the trimmed V and J ends, which lost 5 bases and 4 bases, there was a span of 26 bases. The chain's CDR3 is CASSRPLSQGSPGTGELFF. In DNA, the CDR3 is TGTGCCAGCAGCCGGCCGCTTTCACAGGGTAGTCCGGGCACCGGGGAGCTGTTTTTT.

V and J are TRBV11-1 and TRBJ2-2; perhaps TRBD1 as D (5 bases). The CDR3 is made up of 14 amino acids. Germline CDR1 reads SGHAT; CDR2 reads FQDESV (reference sequence). Deletions cut 2 bases from V and 6 bases from J, with 10 bases between. The CDR3 DNA sequence: TGTGCCAGCAGCTTATTCAGGGAATCCGGGGAGCTGTTTTTT. This gives the protein CASSLFRESGELFF. The entire variable domain, with the rest obtained from reference TRBV11-1 and TRBJ2-2, is as follows: EAEVAQSPRYKITEKSQAVAFWCDPISGHATLYWYRQILGQGPELLVQFQDESVVDDSQLPKDRFSAERLKGVDSTLKIQPAELGDSAMYLCASSLFRESGELFFGEGSRLTVL.

V usage is TRBV19 and J usage is TRBJ1-5, with D possibly being TRBD1 (5 bases). The germline V and J ends were trimmed by 6 bases and 0 bases, with 12 bases remaining between them. The CDR3 consists of 15 residues. CDR1 and CDR2 (germline): LNHDA, SQIVND (reference sequence). CDR3: CASSVGDYSNQPQHF. CDR3 bases: TGTGCCAGTAGCGTAGGGGACTATAGCAATCAGCCCCAGCATTTT. The full variable domain, in which reference TRBV19 and TRBJ1-5 provide the parts outside the CDR3, is DGGITQSPKYLFRKEGQNVTLSCEQNLNHDAMYWYRQDPGQGLRLIYYSQIVNDFQKGDIAEGYSVSREKKESFPLTVTSAQKNPTAFYLCASSVGDYSNQPQHFGDGTRLSIL.

The J gene is TRBJ2-1, the V gene TRBV20-1; possible D gene TRBD2, 6 bases. This CDR3 region has 11 residues. Germline V lookup: CDR1 DFQATT, CDR2 SNEGSKA (reference sequence). The CDR3 DNA follows: TGCAGCGGGGACTTATTTAATGAGCAGTTCTTC. Translated, it gives CSGDLFNEQFF.

This sequence joins TRBV6-5 and TRBJ1-5; no definite D call. The V gene's germline CDR1 is MNHEY and CDR2 SVGAGI. This CDR3 comprises 15 residues. V dropped 7 bases and J dropped 6 bases, with 19 bases sitting between them. The CDR3 loop is CASIPGPRRGQPQHF. The CDR3 region has the DNA TGTGCCAGCATACCCGGACCCAGACGGGGTCAGCCCCAGCATTTT.

The chain has TRBV6-5 and TRBJ2-7, with 8 positions matching TRBD2. The CDR3 sequence is 15 residues long. J lost 4 bases, V lost 10 bases, and 15 bases had no gene match. Germline CDR1 and CDR2: MNHEY and SVGAGI. In DNA form, the CDR3 reads TGTGCCATCTCACCACGGGGCGGGGGGATTTACGAGCAGTACTTC. It specifies CAISPRGGGIYEQYF.

The chain is built from TRBV6-6 and TRBJ1-2; a possible D gene is TRBD1 (5 bases). The germline gives CDR1 MNHNY, CDR2 SVGAGI (reference sequence). V shed 0 bases and J shed 0 bases, with 8 bases lying between them. The CDR3 has 15 amino acids. The CDR3 region has the DNA TGTGCCAGCAGTTACTCCGGGGGTTCTAACTATGGCTACACCTTC. Translating it yields CASSYSGGSNYGYTF.

This clone occurred once. The junction departs from germline at one end; a sequencing error may be responsible. This chain joins TRBV7-2 and TRBJ1-6; tentatively, D is TRBD1 (5 bases). The CDR3 sequence is 14 residues long. Germline values: CDR1 SGHTA, CDR2 FQGNSA. The CDR3: CVTSAGLHNSPLHF. The CDR3 DNA follows: TGCGTCACCTCAGCGGGACTCCATAATTCACCCCTCCACTTT.

The V and J genes are TRBV7-9 and TRBJ1-4; no definite D call. Germline CDR1 SEHNR, CDR2 FQNEAQ (reference sequence). The CDR3 runs to 15 residues. V lost 5 bases and J 5 bases, leaving 15 bases between the germline ends. This CDR3 is CASSHSLTRNEKLFF. CDR3 coding DNA: TGTGCCAGCAGCCACAGTCTAACTAGGAATGAAAAACTGTTTTTT.

The genes are TRBV4-3 and TRBJ2-1; possibly TRBD2 for D (5 bases). This CDR3 has 15 amino acids. In germline, CDR1 is LGHNA, CDR2 YSLEER. V was trimmed by 1 base and J by 6 bases, leaving 13 bases between them. In DNA form, the CDR3 reads TGCGCCAGCAGCCAAGGGGTGGGAGCAGGCAATGAGCAGTTCTTC. Amino acids: CASSQGVGAGNEQFF.

The chain is built from TRBV6-5 and TRBJ1-6, with TRBD1 identical over 7 bases. This CDR3 spans 15 amino acids. Germline V CDR1 and CDR2: MNHEY, SVGAGI. V shed 2 bases, J shed 10 bases, and the junction held 8 bases outside the gene matches. The CDR3 DNA sequence: TGTGCCAGCAGTTACCAACGACAGGGAAAATCACCCCTCCACTTT. This codes for CASSYQRQGKSPLHF.

The rearrangement uses TRBV5-5 and TRBJ2-1; D possibly corresponds to TRBD2 (5 bases). CDR1 is SGHKS, CDR2 YYEKEE, per germline (reference sequence). V lost 1 base to trimming and J lost 12 bases, with 17 bases between them. This CDR3 has 14 amino acids. CDR3 region: CASSLRLAPMGQFF. The CDR3 DNA sequence: TGTGCCAGCAGCTTGAGGCTAGCCCCAATGGGGCAGTTCTTC.

The V call is TRBV11-2, the J call TRBJ1-1, with D possibly being TRBD1 (5 bases). Per the germline V gene, CDR1 is SGHAT and CDR2 is FQNNGV. The CDR3 extends over 12 amino acids. V was pared by 6 bases and J by 8 bases, with 13 bases between. CDR3 nucleotide sequence: TGTGCCAGCAGACGGGCCAGGGCGGAAGCTTTCTTT. It is translated as CASRRARAEAFF.

The CDR3 sequence is CASSLGTGRYGYTF. CDR3 bases: TGTGCCAGCAGCTTAGGGACAGGGCGCTATGGCTACACCTTC. The chain couples TRBV7-8 to TRBJ1-2; 8 bases fit TRBD1. Germline CDR1 SGHVS, CDR2 FQNEAQ. The trim removed 1 base at V and 4 bases at J, leaving 2 bases unmatched. This CDR3 is built from 14 residues.

This chain connects TRBV5-1 to TRBJ2-7; 9 bases are shared with TRBD2. The CDR3 has 16 amino acids. The junction had 11 bases not matched to a gene; V was cut back by 4 bases and J by 3 bases. Germline V gene lookup returns CDR1 SGHRS and CDR2 YFSETQ. CDR3 nucleotides: TGCGCCAGCAGCACCCCGACCCTAGCGGGGAACTACGAGCAGTACTTC. Encoded protein: CASSTPTLAGNYEQYF.

The V call is TRBV18, the J call TRBJ1-2; TRBD1 is a possible D gene (6 bases). The CDR3 extends over 14 amino acids. V was pared by 3 bases and J by 8 bases, with 16 bases between. Germline V CDR1 and CDR2: KGHSH, LQKENI. The CDR3 DNA sequence: TGTGCCAGCTCACCTGAGAAAGGGGGTGGAGGCTACACCTTC. Its translation: CASSPEKGGGGYTF. Full variable domain (missing parts from reference TRBV18 and TRBJ1-2): NAGVMQNPRHLVRRRGQEARLRCSPMKGHSHVYWYRQLPEEGLKFMVYLQKENIIDESGMPKERFSAEFPKEGPSILRIQQVVRGDSAAYFCASSPEKGGGGYTFGSGTRLTVV.

V usage is TRBV2 and J usage is TRBJ2-3; 8 bases map to TRBD2. The CDR3 spans 12 residues. V lost 8 bases to trimming and J lost 5 bases; unmatched junction nucleotides: 3. Germline CDR1 SNHLY, CDR2 FYNNEI. This CDR3 reads CASWLAGDTQYF. The CDR3 bases are TGTGCCAGCTGGCTAGCGGGAGATACGCAGTATTTT.

The J gene is TRBJ1-6, the V gene TRBV27, with 7 bases matching TRBD1. V lost 5 bases, J lost 0 bases, and 10 bases stayed unmatched. The germline CDR1 and CDR2 sequences are MNHEY and SMNVEV (reference sequence). The CDR3 has 18 amino acids. This CDR3 is CASSPLDRASSYNSPLHF. CDR3 in DNA: TGTGCCAGCAGTCCCCTCGACAGGGCGAGCTCCTATAATTCACCCCTCCACTTT.

This clone was observed once. This CDR3 reads CASSLDVTSGYTF. The DNA for the CDR3 is TGCGCCAGCAGCTTGGACGTAACGAGTGGCTACACCTTC. The chain is built from TRBV5-1 and TRBJ1-2; D remains ambiguous. CDR1 and CDR2 (germline): SGHRS, YFSETQ. V was shortened by 0 bases and J by 7 bases, with 10 bases between the two germline ends. This CDR3 comprises 13 residues.